The subject of this entry is one T cell receptor beta chain. Its antigen target is currently unknown. Base qualities are not at hand, and no much larger clone is one base apart. These data belong to a study of STAT3 mutations in large granular lymphocyte leukemia (dated by TCRdb to the late 2010s). Notes on the research overall: Canonical activating STAT3 mutations were detected in roughly half of the longitudinally sequenced T-LGLL patients. More than half of T-LGLL patients received one or more immunosuppressive therapy regimens, with hematologic response in over 35% of those treated. To reconstruct clonal hierarchy and dynamics, serial deep sequencing of TCRbeta CDR3 and STAT3 was performed in patients with T-cell large granular lymphocyte leukemia. From an initial cohort of 207 LGL patients, fewer than 20 representative T-LGLL cases were picked for longitudinal TCRbeta and STAT3 sequencing. As controls, the study also included longitudinal sequencing of two patients with natural killer LGL leukemia. On average, sequencing was done at around 4 time points per patient, with the number of samplings ranging from 2 to 8. Here is what the overall study found, with its caveats: In several patients, dominant TCR clone burden exceeded STAT3 mutant burden, suggesting STAT3 mutation arose secondarily within a pre-expanded clone. TCR clonotype switching after therapy was observed in about 35% of the 18 patients, and all newly emerging clones were found to be STAT3 wild type. Variable intervals between samplings and differing treatment regimens complicated linking therapy response to changes in TCR clonal burden. Since codominant clonotypes persisted in some patients, a small but highly pathogenic clone may have gone undetected. At least one immunodominant TCRbeta clonotype was identified in every T-LGLL patient, and multiple immunodominant subclonotypes were identified in about half of the T-LGLL patients. Because no samples were available when a clone first appeared, clonal expansion was inferred from samplings taken at other points.

V and J lose 2 bases and 10 bases, and a span of 12 bases separates them. Including the terminal cysteine and phenylalanine, the CDR3 comprises 13 residues. The entry retains the CDR3 DNA only, 39 bases that are in frame from base 1. The CDR1 and CDR2 encoded by the germline V gene are SGHDN and FVKESK. DNA was extracted from blood mononuclear cells, and the same DNA was used for both TCR and STAT3 sequencing. TCRbeta libraries were sequenced on an Illumina MiSeq, and an average of about 42,000 productive templates per sample was obtained. TCRbeta CDR3 libraries were generated with the immunoSEQ assay using multiplex PCR amplification. In the authors' own workflow: Following a previously defined approach, repertoire diversity was calculated, and values close to 0 point to extremely monoclonal samples. Sourced from immuneACCESS, this table was stored by TCRdb with only in-frame sequences that have V and J called. A share of the clones is absent; for the studies checked, an unresolved V gene accounts for under half, and the remainder has no known explanation. From that table come the V and J calls and clone size; the DNA was used to work out D and trimming. The sample yields under 1,500 clones; 2.3% were counted once. The ten largest clonotypes hold approximately 62% of the sample.

This clonotype was obtained from a human donor with T large granular lymphocyte leukemia. Some clones in this sample may be carry-over from other donors' samples. Rearrangement joined TRBV14 to TRBJ2-4; the D gene could be either TRBD1 or TRBD2, each agreeing at 6 bases. Sequencing was carried out using PBMCs. The bases are TGTGCCAGCAGCCAAATCGAAGGGGGGATTCAGTACTTC. The encoded protein is CASSQIEGGIQYF.